These 13 T cell receptor beta chains originate from one sample sequenced in a study of CD8+ T cells in alopecia areata. RNA extraction was followed by reverse transcription into cDNA, which acted as the sequencing template. Assay used: immunoSEQ multiplex PCR; TCRdb lists only in-frame clones, some missing. This sample carries approximately 210,000 clones, approximately 67% of them seen once, and the ten largest clones take more than 0.95%. As for treatment: oral pan-JAK inhibitor, 5-10 mg twice daily. This material consisted of CD4+ T cells sorted from blood, taken at week 44, from a patient treated with tofacitinib. Receptors originate from a human donor with alopecia areata.

The chain is built from TRBV30 and TRBJ2-7; D gene unclear. The CDR3 runs to 11 residues. Trimming stripped 0 bases from V and 0 bases from J, with 0 bases between. Germline V lookup: CDR1 GTSNPN, CDR2 SVGIG (reference sequence). The CDR3 loop is CAWSVSYEQYF. In DNA form, the CDR3 reads TGTGCCTGGAGTGTCTCCTACGAGCAGTACTTC.

This clone was counted only a few times. This rearrangement joins TRBV29-1 to TRBJ2-1; TRBD2 matches at 12 bases. From germline, CDR1 is SQVTM and CDR2 ANQGSEA. CDR3 size: 17 residues. Trimming took 7 bases from V and 0 from J; bases not matched to a gene: 10. The CDR3 DNA sequence: TGCAGCGCAACTAGCGGGGGGCTCACTAGCTCCTACAATGAGCAGTTCTTC. It specifies CSATSGGLTSSYNEQFF.

J is TRBJ2-1 and V is TRBV9; possible D gene TRBD1, 5 bases. Germline V gene data show CDR1 as SGDLS and CDR2 as YYNGEE. V lost 0 bases and J 6 bases, leaving 7 bases between the germline ends. The CDR3 is 13 amino acids. The CDR3 DNA reads as TGTGCCAGCAGCGTAGACAGGTTCAATGAGCAGTTCTTC. Translation: CASSVDRFNEQFF.

A few counts support this clone. The chain recombines TRBV4-1 with TRBJ2-1; TRBD1 aligns across 7 bases. The CDR3 contains 15 residues. The germline V gene has CDR1 MGHRA and CDR2 YSYEKL. Trimming removed 3 bases from V and 9 bases from J; junction bases left unmatched: 11. The CDR3 nucleotides read TGCGCCAGCAGCCAGGACCTGACAGGGATGAGTGAGCAGTTCTTC. Translation gives CASSQDLTGMSEQFF.

The chain couples TRBV4-1 to TRBJ2-3, with 8 positions matching TRBD1. CDR1 MGHRA and CDR2 YSYEKL come from the germline V gene. The CDR3 loop spans 17 amino acids. V was pared by 2 bases and J by 4 bases, with 11 bases of the junction left unmatched. The CDR3 loop reads CASSQPQGANVADTQYF. CDR3 nucleotides: TGCGCCAGCAGCCAACCGCAGGGGGCGAACGTCGCAGATACGCAGTATTTT.

The chain is built from TRBV7-2 and TRBJ1-6; D might be TRBD1 (6 bases). The germline V gene encodes CDR1 SGHTA and CDR2 FQGNSA. This CDR3 is built from 14 residues. V was pared by 1 base and J by 11 bases, with 12 bases between. CDR3 DNA sequence: TGTGCCAGCAGCTTAGGGGACAAGATAGCACCCCTCCACTTT. Translation gives CASSLGDKIAPLHF. Drawing the rest from reference TRBV7-2 and TRBJ1-6, the complete variable domain is GAGVSQSPSNKVTEKGKDVELRCDPISGHTALYWYRQSLGQGLEFLIYFQGNSAPDKSGLPSDRFSAERTGGSVSTLTIQRTQQEDSAVYLCASSLGDKIAPLHFGNGTRLTVT.

The rearrangement uses TRBV25-1 and TRBJ1-2; 9 bases are a match to TRBD1. Germline CDR1 reads MGHDK; CDR2 reads SYGVNS. The CDR3 spans 12 residues. The V gene end was trimmed by 6 bases and the J gene end by 5 bases; junction bases not matched to a gene: 1. This CDR3 is CASRDRGYGYTF. DNA for the CDR3: TGTGCCAGCAGAGACAGGGGGTATGGCTACACCTTC.

This clone showed up just a few times. J is TRBJ2-7 and V is TRBV2; 8 bases line up with TRBD2. The CDR3 loop spans 14 amino acids. V shed 6 bases, J shed 3 bases, and the junction held 7 bases outside the gene matches. The germline gives CDR1 SNHLY, CDR2 FYNNEI. The CDR3 DNA follows: TGTGCCAGCAGCCGAGTAGCGGGGATCTACGAGCAGTACTTC. As protein: CASSRVAGIYEQYF.

This clone appeared a few times. CDR3 DNA sequence: TGCGCCAGCGCACAGAGAAGGAATAGCTCCTACGAGCAGTACTTC. It encodes CASAQRRNSSYEQYF. The chain combines TRBV23-1 with TRBJ2-7; D gene unclear. TRBV23-1 is sorted into the ORF group, with uncertain function. This CDR3 has 15 amino acids. Between the trimmed V and J ends, which lost 8 bases and 0 bases, there was a span of 17 bases.

The rearrangement joins TRBV29-1 to TRBJ1-5; D gene uncertain. V lost 4 bases and J 0 bases, leaving 16 bases between the germline ends. Germline CDR1 is SQVTM and CDR2 is ANQGSEA. The CDR3 loop spans 16 amino acids. The DNA of the CDR3 is TGCAGCGTTGGGTTCTTGGACGGGGATAGCAATCAGCCCCAGCATTTT. It specifies CSVGFLDGDSNQPQHF.

The chain combines TRBV6-6 with TRBJ2-3; 7 nucleotides match TRBD2. The CDR3 is made up of 14 amino acids. J gave up 3 bases and V 2 bases, and 2 bases lay outside the gene matches. Looked up from germline, CDR1 is MNHNY and CDR2 is SVGAGI (reference sequence). CDR3 sequence: CASSYRAGTDTQYF. CDR3 coding DNA: TGTGCCAGCAGTTACCGAGCGGGGACAGATACGCAGTATTTT.

The chain couples TRBV11-2 to TRBJ2-4; tentatively, D is TRBD1 (5 bases). Germline CDR1 and CDR2: SGHAT and FQNNGV. This CDR3 contains 14 residues. Deletions cut 1 base from V and 5 bases from J, with 9 bases between. The DNA of the CDR3 is TGTGCCAGCAGCTTAGCTGGGGCTCAAAACATTCAGTACTTC. Translated: CASSLAGAQNIQYF.

There are a few counts of this clone. The CDR3: CASSRGSIQYF. In DNA form, the CDR3 reads TGTGCCAGCTCTCGAGGGAGCATTCAGTACTTC. The chain is built from TRBV11-3 and TRBJ2-4, with D possibly matching TRBD2 (5 bases). Germline V gene lookup returns CDR1 SGHNT and CDR2 YENEEA. The V gene lost 8 bases and the J gene lost 9 bases, with 11 bases spanning the gap. This CDR3 spans 11 amino acids.